This T cell receptor beta chain was sequenced for a study of cytomegalovirus exposure and HLA in healthy donors. Assay: immunoSEQ multiplex PCR; the TCRdb copy retains only in-frame clones and omits some. The data hold about 310,000 clones, with approximately 85% observed a single time. Trimming took 1 base from V and 3 from J; bases not matched to a gene: 5. CDR1 is SQVTM and CDR2 is ANQGSEA in the germline V gene. CDR3 size: 15 residues. Findings and caveats of the study: A later analysis found first-cohort TCR clusters tended to co-occur in the 120 or so validation repertoires.

To note about this clone: Its antigen is unidentified.

The donors were part of the validation cohort, which consisted of about 120 subjects and was separate from the first cohort of 670 or so subjects. V is TRBV29-1 and J is TRBJ2-7; TRBD2 matches at 11 bases. The sequencing sample was made of PBMCs. The clonotype comes from a man aged 30-40 years in good health and CMV-seronegative. This CDR3 reads CSVEVLAGGRYEQYF. DNA of the CDR3: TGCAGCGTTGAAGTTCTAGCGGGGGGTCGCTACGAGCAGTACTTC.